This TCR beta chain was identified in a study of shared clonotypes between healthy human individuals. Study findings and constraints: Clonotypes which were not shared had lower generation probabilities than clonotypes that all four donors shared.

Germline V gene data show CDR1 as LGHNT and CDR2 as FRNRAP. CDR3 size: 19 residues. V lost 1 base to trimming and J lost 2 bases; unmatched junction nucleotides: 12. Naivety among CD8 cells was defined by CD45RO negativity and positive CCR7 selection, thereby excluding terminally differentiated effector memory CD45RA+ cells. Note on this clone: Its antigen is not identified.

Profiled with immunoSEQ multiplex PCR; TCRdb holds only in-frame clones, not every one. In the table there are roughly 600,000 clones, nearly 98% of which are singletons. Sequencing was done on a sample of naive CD8+ T cells sorted from blood. The TCR sequence derives from a man aged 25 to 40 in good health. The chain employs TRBV12-5 and TRBJ1-2; 11 nucleotides align to TRBD1. The CDR3 DNA reads as TGTGCTAGTGGTTTGGGGGCTGGTTACGGGGACAGGGGGAACTATGGCTACACCTTC. It specifies CASGLGAGYGDRGNYGYTF.